One sample yielded the 24 T cell receptor beta chains listed below, sequenced in a study of cytomegalovirus exposure and HLA in healthy donors. The PCR ran on 60 Vbeta and 13 Jbeta primers. The repertoire was sequenced with immunoSEQ multiplex PCR; TCRdb's copy has only in-frame clones and lacks some. The sample includes about 130,000 clones, just under 85% of them seen just once. Sequencing used PBMCs. The receptors derive from a boy aged 2-15 years in good health and CMV-seronegative.

The table lists this clone with a few counts. This chain links TRBV5-1 with TRBJ1-1; D uncertain. V gave up 0 bases and J gave up 3 bases, with 9 bases separating them. This CDR3 is built from 14 residues. From germline, CDR1 is SGHRS and CDR2 YFSETQ. This CDR3 is CASSLGGRDTEAFF. The CDR3 DNA is TGCGCCAGCAGCTTGGGAGGGAGAGACACTGAAGCTTTCTTT.

This chain uses TRBV6-4 with TRBJ1-1; a weak D match, TRBD1 (5 bases). Looked up from germline, CDR1 is MRHNA and CDR2 is SNTAGT. This CDR3 comprises 14 residues. V was pared by 5 bases and J by 4 bases, with 14 bases between. The CDR3 protein is CASSLRAGGTEAFF. CDR3 in DNA: TGTGCCAGCAGTCTCCGGGCGGGGGGCACTGAAGCTTTCTTT.

The chain is built from TRBV6-1 and TRBJ1-1; D gene unclear. V gave up 8 bases and J gave up 6 bases, with 19 bases separating them. This CDR3 is 14 amino acids long. The germline gives CDR1 MNHNS, CDR2 SASEGT. CDR3 sequence: CASSMIGPGSEAFF. The CDR3 DNA reads as TGTGCCAGCTCGATGATTGGGCCGGGGTCTGAAGCTTTCTTT.

The chain links TRBV4-3 to TRBJ2-3, with TRBD2 matching 11 bases. CDR1 and CDR2 from the germline V gene are LGHNA and YSLEER. There are 17 residues in the CDR3. V lost 3 bases to trimming and J lost 2 bases; unmatched junction nucleotides: 7. CDR3 nucleotide sequence: TGCGCCAGCAGCCAGATGGGACTAGCGGCCCCCACAGATACGCAGTATTTT. It yields the protein CASSQMGLAAPTDTQYF.

This sequence joins TRBV4-3 and TRBJ1-6; 7 bases align to TRBD1. CDR1 and CDR2 from the germline V gene are LGHNA and YSLEER. The CDR3 is 18 residues long. J gave up 6 bases and V 1 base, and 12 bases lay outside the gene matches. As DNA, the CDR3 is TGCGCCAGCAGCCAAGCTAGAGGTGGGACAGCCTTTAATTCACCCCTCCACTTT. It yields the protein CASSQARGGTAFNSPLHF.

The rearrangement links TRBV5-1 to TRBJ2-3, with 7 bases matching TRBD1. The ends lost 4 bases at V and 0 bases at J; junction bases unmatched: 8. CDR1 and CDR2 from the germline V gene are SGHRS and YFSETQ. The CDR3 is 16 amino acids. The DNA for the CDR3 is TGCGCCAGCAGCCCCTACAGGGGAGCTAGCACAGATACGCAGTATTTT. As protein: CASSPYRGASTDTQYF.

J is TRBJ1-2 and V is TRBV7-9; D may be TRBD1 (5 bases). The CDR3 is made up of 16 amino acids. CDR1 is SEHNR and CDR2 is FQNEAQ in the germline V gene (reference sequence). The germline V and J ends were trimmed by 1 base and 7 bases, with 19 bases remaining between them. CDR3 sequence: CASSLVSDRDSVGYTF. Here the CDR3 DNA reads TGTGCCAGCAGCTTAGTATCGGACCGGGACTCGGTTGGCTACACCTTC.

The chain employs TRBV4-3 and TRBJ2-1, with 8 positions matching TRBD1. The germline gives CDR1 LGHNA, CDR2 YSLEER. Losses at the gene ends were 1 base for V and 7 bases for J; bases not matched to a gene: 9. This CDR3 has 16 residues. CDR3 sequence: CASSQGTTGDPNEQFF. As DNA, the CDR3 is TGCGCCAGCAGCCAAGGGACGACAGGGGACCCTAATGAGCAGTTCTTC.

This chain connects TRBV18 to TRBJ1-1; TRBD1 aligns across 9 bases. CDR3 length: 15 amino acids. V was pared by 3 bases and J by 5 bases, with 7 bases of the junction left unmatched. In germline, CDR1 is KGHSH, CDR2 LQKENI. The CDR3, as DNA: TGTGCCAGCTCACCGAGTAAACAGGGGGCGACTGAAGCTTTCTTT. It is translated as CASSPSKQGATEAFF.

Only one count was recorded for this clone. Other DNA sequences from this sample encode an identical CDR3 as well. This chain uses TRBV5-8 with TRBJ1-1; tentatively, D is TRBD1 (6 bases). CDR3 length: 19 residues. V was trimmed by 4 bases and J by 0 bases, leaving 25 bases between them. The germline gives CDR1 SGHTS, CDR2 YDEGEE. CDR3 region: CASSPRPGRGRGMNTEAFF. In DNA form, the CDR3 reads TGTGCCAGCAGCCCTCGACCCGGTAGGGGGAGGGGCATGAACACTGAAGCTTTCTTT.

The chain recombines TRBV7-9 with TRBJ1-4; D is unresolved. CDR3 size: 16 residues. The germline V and J ends were trimmed by 1 base and 7 bases, with 16 bases remaining between them. Per the germline V gene, CDR1 is SEHNR and CDR2 is FQNEAQ (reference sequence). Here the CDR3 reads CASSLDLGSVGEKLFF. In DNA form, the CDR3 reads TGTGCCAGCAGCTTAGATTTAGGGAGCGTGGGTGAAAAACTGTTTTTT.

The count of this clone is one. CDR3 sequence (DNA): TGTGCCAGCTCACCACCGAGAGGGGAGGTAGCCAAAAACATTCAGTACTTC. Its translation: CASSPPRGEVAKNIQYF. The gene calls are TRBV18 and TRBJ2-4; TRBD2 might be the D (6 bases). Germline V CDR1 and CDR2: KGHSH, LQKENI. V lost 0 bases and J lost 0, with 12 bases in between. The CDR3 consists of 17 residues.

This chain uses TRBV18 with TRBJ1-1; D gene unclear. Trimming took 3 bases from V and 3 from J, leaving 14 bases between them. CDR3 size: 15 residues. In germline, CDR1 is KGHSH, CDR2 LQKENI. The CDR3 spells CASSPKRGSDTEAFF. CDR3 bases: TGTGCCAGCTCACCTAAGCGGGGATCAGACACTGAAGCTTTCTTT.

This rearrangement joins TRBV19 to TRBJ1-2, with D possibly matching TRBD1 (6 bases). V was trimmed by 3 bases and J by 4 bases, leaving 18 bases between them. Germline CDR1 is LNHDA and CDR2 is SQIVND (reference sequence). The CDR3 extends over 16 amino acids. Written as DNA, the CDR3 is TGTGCCAGTAGTATCCGGGACACCTCACACCTCTATGGCTACACCTTC. It translates to CASSIRDTSHLYGYTF.

CDR3 DNA sequence: TGTGCCAGCAGCGCTCGTTTACTCGGACAGGAGAGATTCTATGGCTACACCTTC. Its translation is CASSARLLGQERFYGYTF. V gene TRBV5-6 combines with J gene TRBJ1-2; 7 bases line up with TRBD1. The CDR3 sequence is 18 residues long. Germline CDR1 SGHDT, CDR2 YYEEEE. With 4 bases clipped from V and 4 bases from J, the junction kept 19 bases outside the gene matches.

In its sample, this clone was seen a few times. V gene TRBV7-8 combines with J gene TRBJ2-7; no clear D. The CDR3 sequence is 12 residues long. Germline V lookup: CDR1 SGHVS, CDR2 FQNEAQ. Trimming pared 1 base from V and 7 bases from J, leaving 8 bases between. CDR3 in amino acids: CASSLEGGEQYV. The CDR3 DNA follows: TGTGCCAGCAGCTTAGAAGGCGGAGAGCAGTACGTC.

This chain connects TRBV2 to TRBJ2-1, with TRBD1 identical over 10 bases. The germline V gene has CDR1 SNHLY and CDR2 FYNNEI. V dropped 2 bases and J dropped 5; count of bases not matched to a gene: 9. This CDR3 has 17 amino acids. CDR3 nucleotides: TGTGCCAGCAGTGAAACCGGACAGGGGGGGACGGACAATGAGCAGTTCTTC. This sequence encodes CASSETGQGGTDNEQFF.

The table lists this clone with a count of one. The gene calls are TRBV7-8 and TRBJ2-5; 7 positions agree with TRBD1. The J call is uncertain, as TRBJ2-7 better fits the DNA end. The CDR3 contains 14 residues. The germline V gene encodes CDR1 SGHVS and CDR2 FQNEAQ. The chain's CDR3 is CASSLKGASYEQYF. For the CDR3, the DNA is TGTGCCAGCAGCTTAAAGGGGGCGTCCTACGAGCAGTACTTC.

CDR3 protein: CASSSDQGTSGNTIYF. The DNA for the CDR3 is TGTGCCAGCAGCTCAGATCAGGGAACCTCTGGAAACACCATATATTTT. The chain carries TRBV5-6 and TRBJ1-3, with a weak D call TRBD1 (5 bases). CDR1 and CDR2 from the germline V gene are SGHDT and YYEEEE. CDR3 size: 16 residues. Between the trimmed V and J ends, which lost 3 bases and 0 bases, there was a span of 13 bases.

The chain couples TRBV2 to TRBJ1-3, with D hard to call. V was clipped by 2 bases and J by 4 bases, with 18 bases between them. CDR1 and CDR2 from the germline V gene are SNHLY and FYNNEI. This CDR3 region has 17 residues. The DNA of the CDR3 is TGTGCCAGCAGTGAACCGGGGTGGAGGGAAAGGGGAAACACCATATATTTT. Protein: CASSEPGWRERGNTIYF.

The table lists this clone with a few counts. V is TRBV4-3 and J is TRBJ2-3, with TRBD1 matching over 9 bases. CDR1 and CDR2 from the germline V gene are LGHNA and YSLEER. The CDR3 is 16 residues long. The J segment lost 2 bases and the V segment lost 2 bases, leaving 5 bases of the junction unmatched. The chain's CDR3 is CASSQITGGPTDTQYF. CDR3 sequence (DNA): TGCGCCAGCAGCCAAATAACAGGGGGCCCCACAGATACGCAGTATTTT.

With regard to this clone: An end of the junction differs from the germline gene, which may be a read error. The chain couples TRBV18 to TRBJ1-5; 7 bases are a match to TRBD1. The CDR3 extends over 13 amino acids. Germline assignment: CDR1 KGHSH and CDR2 LQKENI. CDR3 nucleotide sequence: TGTGCCAGCCGGACAGGCTTGGATCAGGCCCAGCATTTT. Protein product: CASRTGLDQAQHF.

This rearrangement joins TRBV4-1 to TRBJ2-3, with D possibly being TRBD2 (5 bases). Germline values: CDR1 MGHRA, CDR2 YSYEKL. Trimming took 3 bases from V and 3 from J, leaving 13 bases between them. The CDR3 has 15 amino acids. The DNA for the CDR3 is TGCGCCAGCAGCCAGCAAATTCGGGGAACAGATACGCAGTATTTT. Protein product: CASSQQIRGTDTQYF.

The genes are TRBV7-8 and TRBJ2-5; D is possibly TRBD2 (6 bases). Between the trimmed V and J ends, which lost 6 bases and 5 bases, there was a span of 13 bases. The length of the CDR3 is 13 residues. Germline CDR1 and CDR2: SGHVS and FQNEAQ. CDR3 loop: CASSLGRDETQYF. The CDR3, as DNA: TGTGCCAGCAGTCTAGGGCGGGACGAGACCCAGTACTTC.